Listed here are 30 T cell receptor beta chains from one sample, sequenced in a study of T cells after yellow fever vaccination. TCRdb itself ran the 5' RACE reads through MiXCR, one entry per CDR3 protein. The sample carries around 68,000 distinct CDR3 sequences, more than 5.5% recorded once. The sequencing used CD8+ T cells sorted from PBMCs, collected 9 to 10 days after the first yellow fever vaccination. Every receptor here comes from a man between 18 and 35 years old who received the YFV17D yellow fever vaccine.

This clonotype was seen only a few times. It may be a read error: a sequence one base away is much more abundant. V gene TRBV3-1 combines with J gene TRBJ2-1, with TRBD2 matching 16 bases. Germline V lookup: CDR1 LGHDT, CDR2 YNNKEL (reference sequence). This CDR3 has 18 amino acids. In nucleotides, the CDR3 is TGTGCCTGCAGTCCCACGGGACTAGCGGGGGGGTACTACAATGAGCAGTTCTTC. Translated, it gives CACSPTGLAGGYYNEQFF.

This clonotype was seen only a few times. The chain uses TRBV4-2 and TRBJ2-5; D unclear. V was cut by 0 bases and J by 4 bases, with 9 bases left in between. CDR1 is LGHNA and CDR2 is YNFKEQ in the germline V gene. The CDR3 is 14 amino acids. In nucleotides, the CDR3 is TGTGCCAGCAGCCAAGAGAAGAACGGAGAGACCCAGTACTTC. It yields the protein CASSQEKNGETQYF.

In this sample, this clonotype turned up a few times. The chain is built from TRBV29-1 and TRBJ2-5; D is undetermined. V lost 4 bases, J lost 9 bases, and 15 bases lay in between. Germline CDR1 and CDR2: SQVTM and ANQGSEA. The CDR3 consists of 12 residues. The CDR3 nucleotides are TGCAGCGTTGTCAGGCAGGTGTACCCCCAGTACTTC. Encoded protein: CSVVRQVYPQYF.

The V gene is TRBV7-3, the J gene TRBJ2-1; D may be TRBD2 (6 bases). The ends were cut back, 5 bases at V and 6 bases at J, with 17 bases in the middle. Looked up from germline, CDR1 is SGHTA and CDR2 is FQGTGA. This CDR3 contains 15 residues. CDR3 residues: CASSLFPGDFNEQFF. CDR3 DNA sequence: TGTGCCAGCAGCCTCTTCCCGGGAGACTTCAATGAGCAGTTCTTC.

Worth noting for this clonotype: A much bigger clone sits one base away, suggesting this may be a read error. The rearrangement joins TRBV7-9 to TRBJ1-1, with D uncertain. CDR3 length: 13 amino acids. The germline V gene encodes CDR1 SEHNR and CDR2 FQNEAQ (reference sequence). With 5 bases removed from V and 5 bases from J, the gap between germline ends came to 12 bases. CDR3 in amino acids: CASSTWTVTEAFF. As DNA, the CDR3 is TGTGCCAGCAGCACCTGGACCGTGACTGAAGCTTTCTTT.

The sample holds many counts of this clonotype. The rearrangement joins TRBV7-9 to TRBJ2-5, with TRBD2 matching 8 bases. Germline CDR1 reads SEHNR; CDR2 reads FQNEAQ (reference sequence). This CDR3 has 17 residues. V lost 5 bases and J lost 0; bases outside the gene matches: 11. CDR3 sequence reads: CASSPPRGGQYQETQYF. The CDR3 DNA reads TGTGCCAGCAGCCCCCCCCGGGGGGGCCAGTACCAAGAGACCCAGTACTTC.

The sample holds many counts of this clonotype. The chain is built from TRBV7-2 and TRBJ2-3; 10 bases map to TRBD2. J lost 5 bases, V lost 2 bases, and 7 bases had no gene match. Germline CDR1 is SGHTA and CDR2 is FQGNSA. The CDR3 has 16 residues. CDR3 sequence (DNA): TGTGCCAGCAGCTTATGGCTAGCGGGGGTGGAAGATACGCAGTATTTT. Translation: CASSLWLAGVEDTQYF.

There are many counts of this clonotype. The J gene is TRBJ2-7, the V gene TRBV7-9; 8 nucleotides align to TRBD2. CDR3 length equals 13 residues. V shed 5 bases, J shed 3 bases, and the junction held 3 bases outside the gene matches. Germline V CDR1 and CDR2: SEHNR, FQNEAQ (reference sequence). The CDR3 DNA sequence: TGTGCCAGCAGCCCCGGGGGGGGCTACGAGCAGTACTTC. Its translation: CASSPGGGYEQYF.

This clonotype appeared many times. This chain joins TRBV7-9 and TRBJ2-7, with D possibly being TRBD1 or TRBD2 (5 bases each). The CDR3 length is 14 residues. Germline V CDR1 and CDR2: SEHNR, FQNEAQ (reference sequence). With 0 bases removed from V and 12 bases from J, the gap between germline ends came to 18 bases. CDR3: CASSLAPIGAPPYF. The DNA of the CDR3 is TGTGCCAGCAGCTTAGCTCCAATCGGGGCTCCCCCGTACTTC.

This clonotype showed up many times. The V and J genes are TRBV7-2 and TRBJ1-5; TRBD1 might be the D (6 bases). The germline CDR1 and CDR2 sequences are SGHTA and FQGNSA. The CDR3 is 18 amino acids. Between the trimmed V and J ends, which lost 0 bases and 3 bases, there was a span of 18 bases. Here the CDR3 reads CASSLAGGGGGFNQPQHF. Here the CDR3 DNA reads TGTGCCAGCAGCTTAGCAGGGGGGGGCGGGGGCTTCAATCAGCCCCAGCATTTT.

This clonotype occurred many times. DNA of the CDR3: TGTGCCAGCAGTGGGGGGGGACCCCCCAATGAGCAGTTCTTC. Protein: CASSGGGPPNEQFF. The chain couples TRBV6-1 to TRBJ2-1; 7 bases match TRBD2. The junction had 6 bases not matched to a gene; V was cut back by 4 bases and J by 6 bases. This CDR3 contains 14 residues. Germline values: CDR1 MNHNS, CDR2 SASEGT.

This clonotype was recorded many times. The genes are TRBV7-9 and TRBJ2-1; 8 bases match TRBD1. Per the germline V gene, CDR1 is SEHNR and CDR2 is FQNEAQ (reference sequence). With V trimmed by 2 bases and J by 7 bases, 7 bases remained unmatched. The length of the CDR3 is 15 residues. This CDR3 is CASSLWTGRRNEQFF. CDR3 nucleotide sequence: TGTGCCAGCAGCTTATGGACAGGGCGGAGGAATGAGCAGTTCTTC.

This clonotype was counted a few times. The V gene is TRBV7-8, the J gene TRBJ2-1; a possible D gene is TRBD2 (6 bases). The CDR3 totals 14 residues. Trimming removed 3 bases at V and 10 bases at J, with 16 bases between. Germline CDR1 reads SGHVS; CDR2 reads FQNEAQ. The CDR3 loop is CASSLYQTGGEQFF. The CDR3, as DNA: TGTGCCAGCAGCTTGTACCAGACTGGAGGGGAGCAGTTCTTC.

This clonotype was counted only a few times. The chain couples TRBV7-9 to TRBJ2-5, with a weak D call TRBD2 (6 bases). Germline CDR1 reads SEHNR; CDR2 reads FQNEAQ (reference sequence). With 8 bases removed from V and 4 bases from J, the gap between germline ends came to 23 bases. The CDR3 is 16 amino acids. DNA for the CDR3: TGTGCCAGCGGAATGGCGGCAGGGAAGGGAGGAGAGACCCAGTACTTC. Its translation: CASGMAAGKGGETQYF.

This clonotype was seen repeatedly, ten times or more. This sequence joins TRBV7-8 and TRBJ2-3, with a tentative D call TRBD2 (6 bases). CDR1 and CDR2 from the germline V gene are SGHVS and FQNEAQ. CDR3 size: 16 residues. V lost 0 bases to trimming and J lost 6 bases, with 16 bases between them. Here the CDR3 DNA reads TGTGCCAGCAGCTTAGCGGAGGGGTTTGCGTCTGATACGCAGTATTTT. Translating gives CASSLAEGFASDTQYF.

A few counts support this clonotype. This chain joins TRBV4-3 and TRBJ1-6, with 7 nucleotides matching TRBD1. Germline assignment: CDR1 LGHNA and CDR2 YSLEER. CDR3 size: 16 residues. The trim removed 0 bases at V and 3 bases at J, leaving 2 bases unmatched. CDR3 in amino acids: CASSQDYRGYNSPLHF. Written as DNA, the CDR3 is TGCGCCAGCAGCCAAGACTACAGGGGCTATAATTCACCCCTCCACTTT.

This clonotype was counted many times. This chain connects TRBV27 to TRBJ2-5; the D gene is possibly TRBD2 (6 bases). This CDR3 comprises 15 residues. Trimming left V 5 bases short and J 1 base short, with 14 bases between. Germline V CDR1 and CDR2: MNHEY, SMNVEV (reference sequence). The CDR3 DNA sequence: TGTGCCAGCAGTGTACTGGGACTTCGCCAAGAGACCCAGTACTTC. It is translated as CASSVLGLRQETQYF.

The CDR3 DNA reads as TGTGCCAGTAGTATAGGGGTGAATTCACCCCTCCACTTT. Encoded protein: CASSIGVNSPLHF. The V and J genes are TRBV19 and TRBJ1-6; no reliable D call. Germline CDR1 reads LNHDA; CDR2 reads SQIVND (reference sequence). The CDR3 totals 13 residues. V dropped 1 base and J dropped 7 bases, with 5 bases sitting between them.

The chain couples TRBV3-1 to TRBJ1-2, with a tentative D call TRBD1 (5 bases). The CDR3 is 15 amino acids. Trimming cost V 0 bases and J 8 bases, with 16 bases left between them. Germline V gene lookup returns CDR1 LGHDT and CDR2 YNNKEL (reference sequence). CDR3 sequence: CASSQDGSSREGYTF. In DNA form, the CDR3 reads TGTGCCAGCAGCCAAGATGGGAGTTCCAGGGAGGGCTACACCTTC. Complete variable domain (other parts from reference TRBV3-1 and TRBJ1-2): DTAVSQTPKYLVTQMGNDKSIKCEQNLGHDTMYWYKQDSKKFLKIMFSYNNKELIINETVPNRFSPKSPDKAHLNLHINSLELGDSAVYFCASSQDGSSREGYTFGSGTRLTVV.

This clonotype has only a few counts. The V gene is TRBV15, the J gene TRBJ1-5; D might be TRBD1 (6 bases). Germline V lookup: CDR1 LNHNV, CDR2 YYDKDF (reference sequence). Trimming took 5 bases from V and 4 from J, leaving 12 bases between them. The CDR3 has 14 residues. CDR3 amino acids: CATSPRQGNQPQHF. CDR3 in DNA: TGTGCCACCAGCCCCCGCCAGGGGAATCAGCCCCAGCATTTT.

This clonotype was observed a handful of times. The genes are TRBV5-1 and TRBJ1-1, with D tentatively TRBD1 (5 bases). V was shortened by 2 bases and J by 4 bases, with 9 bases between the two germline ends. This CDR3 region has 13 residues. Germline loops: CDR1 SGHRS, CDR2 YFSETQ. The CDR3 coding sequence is TGCGCCAGCAGCTTCGGGGACTTCACTGAAGCTTTCTTT. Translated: CASSFGDFTEAFF.

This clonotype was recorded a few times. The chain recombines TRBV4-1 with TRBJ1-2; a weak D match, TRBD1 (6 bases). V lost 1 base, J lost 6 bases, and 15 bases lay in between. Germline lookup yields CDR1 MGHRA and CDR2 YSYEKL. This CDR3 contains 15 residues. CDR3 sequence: CASSQAHRTANGYTF. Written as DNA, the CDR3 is TGCGCCAGCAGCCAAGCACACAGGACAGCTAATGGCTACACCTTC.

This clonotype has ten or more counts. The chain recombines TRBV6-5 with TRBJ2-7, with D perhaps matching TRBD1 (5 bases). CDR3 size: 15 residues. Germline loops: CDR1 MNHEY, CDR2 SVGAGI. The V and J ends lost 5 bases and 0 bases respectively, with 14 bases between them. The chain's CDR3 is CASSGSTALSYEQYF. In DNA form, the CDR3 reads TGTGCCAGCAGTGGCTCGACAGCCCTCTCCTACGAGCAGTACTTC.

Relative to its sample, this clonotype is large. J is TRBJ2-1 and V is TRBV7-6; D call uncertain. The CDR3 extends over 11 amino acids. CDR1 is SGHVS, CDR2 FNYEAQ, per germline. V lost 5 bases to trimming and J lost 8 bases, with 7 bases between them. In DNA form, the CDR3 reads TGTGCCAGCAGCCCTGGGTATGAGCAGTTCTTC. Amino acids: CASSPGYEQFF.

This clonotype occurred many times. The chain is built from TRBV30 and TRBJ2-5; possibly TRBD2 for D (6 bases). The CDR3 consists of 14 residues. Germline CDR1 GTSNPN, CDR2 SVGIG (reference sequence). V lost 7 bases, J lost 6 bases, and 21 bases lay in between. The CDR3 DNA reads TGTGCCTCTACGCTGGGGGGTGGTTGGCAGACCCAGTACTTC. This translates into CASTLGGGWQTQYF.

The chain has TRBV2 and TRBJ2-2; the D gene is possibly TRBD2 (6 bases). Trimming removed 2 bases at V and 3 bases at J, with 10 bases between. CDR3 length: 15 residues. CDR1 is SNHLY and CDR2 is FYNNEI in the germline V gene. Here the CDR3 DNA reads TGTGCCAGCAGTGAATCGGGGGACGACACCGGGGAGCTGTTTTTT. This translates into CASSESGDDTGELFF.

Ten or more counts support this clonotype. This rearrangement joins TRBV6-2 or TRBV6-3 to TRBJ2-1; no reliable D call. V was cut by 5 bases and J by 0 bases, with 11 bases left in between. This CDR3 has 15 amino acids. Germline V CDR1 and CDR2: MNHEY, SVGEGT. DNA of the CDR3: TGTGCCAGCAGTCCAAGTATGAGCTCCTACAATGAGCAGTTCTTC. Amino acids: CASSPSMSSYNEQFF.

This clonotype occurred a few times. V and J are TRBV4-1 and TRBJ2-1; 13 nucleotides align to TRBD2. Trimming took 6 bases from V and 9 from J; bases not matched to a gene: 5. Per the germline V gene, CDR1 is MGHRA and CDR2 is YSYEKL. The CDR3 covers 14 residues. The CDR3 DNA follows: TGCGCCAGCAGTCAACTAGCGGGGGGGGCTGAGCAGTTCTTC. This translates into CASSQLAGGAEQFF.

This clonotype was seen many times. In DNA form, the CDR3 reads TGTGCCAGCAGCGAGGGGAGGTGGGGGGCACAAGAGACCCAGTACTTC. Its translation: CASSEGRWGAQETQYF. The chain joins TRBV7-2 to TRBJ2-5, with D possibly being TRBD1 or TRBD2 (6 bases each). The CDR3 totals 16 residues. V was cut by 5 bases and J by 2 bases, with 18 bases left in between. CDR1 and CDR2 (germline): SGHTA, FQGNSA. Variable domain in full (rest from reference TRBV7-2 and TRBJ2-5): GAGVSQSPSNKVTEKGKDVELRCDPISGHTALYWYRQSLGQGLEFLIYFQGNSAPDKSGLPSDRFSAERTGGSVSTLTIQRTQQEDSAVYLCASSEGRWGAQETQYFGPGTRLLVL.

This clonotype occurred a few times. The CDR3 reads CASSPGLAGNTGELFF. The CDR3 DNA sequence: TGCGCCAGCAGCCCCGGACTAGCGGGTAACACCGGGGAGCTGTTTTTT. V is TRBV5-1 and J is TRBJ2-2, with 11 bases aligning to TRBD2. Trimming cost V 4 bases and J 2 bases; bases outside gene matches: 4. The CDR3 runs to 16 residues. The V gene's germline CDR1 is SGHRS and CDR2 YFSETQ.